This T cell receptor beta chain comes out of a study of T cells in Graves' hyperthyroidism and ophthalmopathy. Study outcomes and limitations: Stable hyperthyroidism and ophthalmopathy were separated using 13 V-J signatures.

This clonotype came up many times. Its antigen is currently unknown. Authors of the study amplified TCR beta CDR3 regions from RNA transcripts. First-round RT-PCR with HTBI primers amplified the TCR CDR3 region. MiXCR was run by TCRdb on the multiplex PCR reads, yielding one entry per CDR3 protein. Among around 580,000 distinct CDR3 sequences listed, around 15% were seen once. When ophthalmopathy did not progress within 18 months, Graves' hyperthyroidism was considered stable. Uncontrolled infection, other autoimmune disease, pregnancy or lactation barred patients from enrollment. Diagnoses rested on clinical symptoms, serum thyroxine and TRAb, thyroid ultrasound and orbital computed tomography. The sample taken for sequencing was blood. This clonotype originated in a woman younger than 30 with Graves' hyperthyroidism.

The DNA of the CDR3 is TGTGCCAGCAGCGTTGACAGGGTTAGCTCCTACGAGCAGTACTTC. Encoded protein: CASSVDRVSSYEQYF. The rearrangement uses TRBV7-2 and TRBJ2-7; TRBD1 matches at 7 bases. The CDR3 covers 15 residues. Germline V gives CDR1 SGHTA, CDR2 FQGNSA. V lost 5 bases and J lost 0; bases outside the gene matches: 7.